The entry below describes one T cell receptor (beta chain). Its antigen target is currently unknown. The record has no base qualities; no much larger clone is one base away. This sample stems from a study of OX40 agonist ivuxolimab in advanced cancers. With respect to the entire study: Ivuxolimab was a fully human IgG2 agonistic monoclonal antibody targeting the costimulatory receptor OX40 (CD134). Intravenous ivuxolimab was administered to patients every 2 weeks at six dose levels: 0.01, 0.1, 0.3, 1.5, 3 and 10 mg/kg. Of the 50 to 55 dose-escalation patients, hepatocellular carcinoma was present in approximately 20, melanoma in some 15, renal cell carcinoma in 9 and head and neck cancer in 9. In the dose-escalation cohort, 70% to 85% of patients were male, and the mean age was 60 years with a range of roughly 20 to 79. Prior anti-PD-1, anti-PD-L1 or anti-CTLA-4 therapy was permitted, and checkpoint inhibitors had been received by under 50% of dose-escalation patients. Three dose-escalation patients achieved partial responses, one with hepatocellular carcinoma and two with cutaneous melanoma. Peripheral TCRbeta sequencing was intended to test whether TCR sequence diversity was altered and clonal T-cell expansion was caused by ivuxolimab. The paper covers the monotherapy dose-escalation part of the phase I ivuxolimab trial, which included N of about 56 patients.

Patients with a history of autoimmune disease or receiving systemic immunosuppression were excluded from the trial. Peripheral blood for TCR sequencing was drawn from every dose cohort at baseline, at cycle 4 day 1 and at cycle 7 day 1. Samples were obtained from an open-label, multicenter, first-in-human phase I dose-escalation trial of ivuxolimab. Adults with locally advanced or metastatic melanoma, renal cell, hepatocellular, or head and neck squamous cell carcinoma were enrolled in the trial. CD4+ and CD8+ T cells were sorted separately from peripheral blood before TCR sequencing. What the work shows at the level of the full study, not this receptor alone: After ivuxolimab, CD8+ T cells had more expanded clones than CD4+ T cells on average. Which antigens the clonally expanded peripheral T cells were specific for was not determined. In the 0.1-3.0 mg/kg groups, partial responders had among the lowest normalized peripheral clonal expansion, particularly in CD8+ T cells. Low levels of normalized T-cell clonal expansion were also seen in some patients who did not respond. At doses of 0.1 to 3.0 mg/kg, clonal expansion of both CD4+ and CD8+ blood T cells was observed from baseline to week 6.

For sequencing of the TCRbeta CDR3 region, genomic DNA was extracted from the sorted cells. The immunoSEQ Assay was used for sequencing of TCRbeta CDR3 regions. TCRdb retrieved this table from immuneACCESS and kept in-frame rearrangements only. Not all clones are present; in checked studies, unresolved V genes account for under half, and no reason is known for the remainder. For this sample there are some 68,000 clones; around 86% appear just once. The ten largest make up less than 1.1% of the sample. The sample in question was CD4+ or CD8+ T cells sorted from blood, obtained in a trial of the OX40 agonist ivuxolimab. The clonotype originates from an adult with an advanced solid tumor such as melanoma, head and neck, liver or kidney cancer.

The sequenced DNA is TGTGCCAGCAGCCGGCGGGAGGTCACCGGGGAGCTGTTTTTT. This translates into CASSRREVTGELFF. The V and J genes are TRBV2 and TRBJ2-2; 8 nucleotides in the junction match TRBD2. The junction shows trimming of 6 bases on V and 4 bases on J, and the gene matches do not reach 4 bases of it. Reading the germline V gene gives CDR1 SNHLY and CDR2 FYNNEI. The CDR3 goes from the cysteine to the phenylalanine over 14 residues. Left in the record is the CDR3 DNA by itself, 42 bases read in frame from the first base.